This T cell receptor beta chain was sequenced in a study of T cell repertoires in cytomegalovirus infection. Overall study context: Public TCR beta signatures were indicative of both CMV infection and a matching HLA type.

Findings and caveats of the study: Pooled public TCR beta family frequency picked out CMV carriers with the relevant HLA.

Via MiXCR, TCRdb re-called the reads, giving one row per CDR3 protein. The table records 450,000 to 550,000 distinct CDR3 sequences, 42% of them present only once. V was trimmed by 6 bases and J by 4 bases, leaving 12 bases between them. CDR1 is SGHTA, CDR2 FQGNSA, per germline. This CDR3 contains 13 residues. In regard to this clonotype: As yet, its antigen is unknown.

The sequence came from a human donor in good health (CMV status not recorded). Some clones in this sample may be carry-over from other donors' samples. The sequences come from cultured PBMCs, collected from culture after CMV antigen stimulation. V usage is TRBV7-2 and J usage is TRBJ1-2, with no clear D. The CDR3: CASRQGGIYGYTF. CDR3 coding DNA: TGTGCCAGCAGACAAGGAGGGATCTATGGCTACACCTTC.